This TCR beta chain emerged from a study of vaccination effects on CD4 cells after COVID-19. Findings of the study overall: Marked clonal contraction of infection- and vaccine-induced clones was seen late after vaccination.

Antigen-specific CD4+ T cell clonotypes were called by their expansion after viral peptide-pool culture in ViraFEST. Following an approximately eleven-day culture, CD4+ T cells were purified. Vaccine recipients lacked prior SARS-CoV-2 infection and had negative nucleocapsid antibodies. Researchers reported culturing two million PBMC in each well, adding around 10 IU/ml IL-2 and approximately 10 ug/ml peptides. Generated by immunoSEQ multiplex PCR, the TCRdb table keeps only in-frame clones and is missing some. The table shows roughly 25,000 clones, with around 72% occurring only once. This clone was detected a few times. What it binds is unknown. Germline-derived CDR1 and CDR2 are MNHEY and SVGAGI. The CDR3 sequence is 13 residues long. With 6 bases removed from V and 3 bases from J, the gap between germline ends came to 12 bases.

The V call is TRBV6-5, the J call TRBJ2-7, with D possibly matching TRBD2 (6 bases). The specimen comprised CD4+ T cells from PBMCs cultured with SARS-CoV-2 spike peptides, sampled before COVID-19 vaccination. The clonotype was recovered from a human donor who received a COVID-19 vaccine. As DNA, the CDR3 is TGTGCCAGCAGAGGATCCGGGAGCTACGAGCAGTACTTC. Amino acids: CASRGSGSYEQYF.